This T cell receptor (beta chain) was captured in a study of low-dose radiotherapy and immunotherapy resistance in tumors (dated 2022 in TCRdb). In the study overall: In Cohort 1, each fraction delivered 0.5 Gy every 2 weeks, and the prescribed total PTV dose was 6.5 Gy. Patients were given nivolumab as a 240 mg flat dose every two weeks and ipilimumab at 1 mg/kg every six weeks, with both drugs delivered intravenously. The trial did not randomize participants into treatment groups. The translational analysis covered eight patients: three from the first dose cohort and the first five from the second dose cohort. In Cohort 2, 1 Gy per fraction was delivered every two weeks, for a total of 13 Gy over 26 weeks. Starting on cycle 1 day 1, patients took 300 mg of aspirin by mouth once daily for four cycles. Intravenous cyclophosphamide at 200 mg/m2 was administered every two weeks, one day ahead of each radiation and immunotherapy administration.

This sample's time point label indicates: after trial treatment. What this sample's treatment or condition label stands for: LDRT plus nivolumab, ipilimumab, low-dose cyclophosphamide and aspirin (RACIN trial). Donors were enrolled in RACIN, a single-arm phase I dose-escalation trial combining nivolumab, ipilimumab, aspirin, low-dose cyclophosphamide and low-dose radiotherapy. Patients were eligible if they had advanced solid tumors that were TIL-negative. Note on this clonotype: Its cognate antigen has yet to be identified. Within one base of it there is no much larger clone, and no base qualities were kept.

Including the terminal cysteine and phenylalanine, the CDR3 comprises 14 residues. The CDR3 DNA has 42 bases and is translated from base 1. V loses 0 bases, J loses 7 bases, and the germline ends lie 11 bases apart. The germline V gene sets CDR1 to SGHRS and CDR2 to YFSETQ. The reads were generated on an Illumina HiSeq 2500. First-strand cDNA was synthesized using Superscript III and a set of TRAV- and TRBV-specific primers, so that both TCRalpha and TCRbeta chains were covered. TCRs were amplified with Phusion for around 20 PCR cycles, with a constant-region primer paired with the adapter attached to the V primers. Isolated mRNA was amplified with the MessageAmp II aRNA Amplification Kit, using a roughly 15-hour in vitro transcription at 37°C. The Dynabeads mRNA DIRECT Purification Kit was used to isolate mRNA for TCR sequencing. A second roughly 24-cycle Phusion PCR added indexed Illumina adapters, and products were purified with AMPure XP beads. From the authors' description of their analysis: Custom Perl scripts pooled TCR sequences encoding the same protein, removed out-of-frame sequences and computed each clonotype's abundance. TCR sequences supported by only a single read were excluded from analysis. The metrics used to describe the repertoires included Shannon entropy, Gini index, clonality, richness, and the frequency of TCRs shared between repertoires. The raw public reads went through TCRdb reprocessing: fastp at Q25, MiXCR clone calling, in-frame beta chains kept. For every CDR3 protein sequence, its rows merge into one entry that carries the most common genes and DNA. The authors' filters were not applied to this entry. This sample lists roughly 32,000 distinct CDR3 sequences; around 47% were detected once. The top ten clonotypes cover about 5.7% of the sample.

This TCR came from a male donor with gallbladder cancer. Sequences were derived from PBMCs, sampled after low-dose radiotherapy plus immunotherapy. Recombination linked TRBV5-1 to TRBJ2-4, with TRBD2 perhaps the D gene, on 5 matching bases. The nucleotide sequence is TGCGCCAGCAGCTTGGGACAAACGGGGAACATTCAGTACTTC. This translates into CASSLGQTGNIQYF. When the CDR3 is completed using the reference TRBV5-1 and TRBJ2-4 genes on either side, the full variable domain is KAGVTQTPRYLIKTRGQQVTLSCSPISGHRSVSWYQQTPGQGLQFLFEYFSETQRNKGNFPGRFSGRQFSNSRSEMNVSTLELGDSALYLCASSLGQTGNIQYFGAGTRLSVL.